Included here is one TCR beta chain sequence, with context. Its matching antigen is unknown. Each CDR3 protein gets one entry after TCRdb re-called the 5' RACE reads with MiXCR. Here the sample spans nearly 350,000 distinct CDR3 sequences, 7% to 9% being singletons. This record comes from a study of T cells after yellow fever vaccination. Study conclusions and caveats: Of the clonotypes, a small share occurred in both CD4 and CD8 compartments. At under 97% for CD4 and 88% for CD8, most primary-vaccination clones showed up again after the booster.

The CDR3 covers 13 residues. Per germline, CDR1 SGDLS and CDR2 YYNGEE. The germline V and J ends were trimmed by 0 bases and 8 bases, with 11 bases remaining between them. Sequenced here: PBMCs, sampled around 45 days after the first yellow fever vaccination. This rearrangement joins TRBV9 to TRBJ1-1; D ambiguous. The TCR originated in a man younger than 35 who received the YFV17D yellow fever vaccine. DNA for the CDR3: TGTGCCAGCAGCGTAGATGGGCGCACGGAAGCTTTCTTT. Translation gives CASSVDGRTEAFF. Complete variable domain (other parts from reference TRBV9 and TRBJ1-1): DSGVTQTPKHLITATGQRVTLRCSPRSGDLSVYWYQQSLDQGLQFLIQYYNGEERAKGNILERFSAQQFPDLHSELNLSSLELGDSALYFCASSVDGRTEAFFGQGTRLTVV.